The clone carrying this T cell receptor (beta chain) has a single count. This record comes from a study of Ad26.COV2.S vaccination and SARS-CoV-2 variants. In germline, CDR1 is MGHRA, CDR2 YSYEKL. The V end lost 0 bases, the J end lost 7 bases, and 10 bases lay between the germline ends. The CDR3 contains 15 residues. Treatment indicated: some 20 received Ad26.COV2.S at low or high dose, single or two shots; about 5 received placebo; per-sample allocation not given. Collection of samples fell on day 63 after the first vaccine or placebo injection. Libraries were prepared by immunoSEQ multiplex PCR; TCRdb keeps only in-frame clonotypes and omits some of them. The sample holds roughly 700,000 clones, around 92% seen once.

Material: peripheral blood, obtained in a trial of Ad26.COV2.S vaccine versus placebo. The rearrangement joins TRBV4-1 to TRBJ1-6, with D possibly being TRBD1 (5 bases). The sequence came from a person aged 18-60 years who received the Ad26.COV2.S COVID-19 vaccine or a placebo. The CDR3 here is CASSQERGTNSPLHF. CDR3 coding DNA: TGCGCCAGCAGCCAAGAGAGGGGAACAAATTCACCCCTCCACTTT.